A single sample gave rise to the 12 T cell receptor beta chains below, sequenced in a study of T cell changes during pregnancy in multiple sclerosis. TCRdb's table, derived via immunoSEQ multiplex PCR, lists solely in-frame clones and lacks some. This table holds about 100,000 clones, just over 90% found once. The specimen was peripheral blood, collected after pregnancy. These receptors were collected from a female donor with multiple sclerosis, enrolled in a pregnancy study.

The DNA for the CDR3 is TGCGCCAGCAGCACCCAGGGGGATCAGCCCCAGCATTTT. This codes for CASSTQGDQPQHF. The gene calls are TRBV5-1 and TRBJ1-5; 7 nucleotides match TRBD1. The CDR3 runs 13 residues. Germline CDR1 SGHRS, CDR2 YFSETQ. V was pared by 4 bases and J by 5 bases, with 3 bases of the junction left unmatched.

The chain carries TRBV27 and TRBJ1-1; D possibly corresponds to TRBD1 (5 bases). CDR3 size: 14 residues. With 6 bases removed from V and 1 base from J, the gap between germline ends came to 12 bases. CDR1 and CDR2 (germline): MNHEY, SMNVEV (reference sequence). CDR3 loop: CASSHIGANTEAFF. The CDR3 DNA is TGTGCCAGCAGCCACATTGGGGCGAACACTGAAGCTTTCTTT.

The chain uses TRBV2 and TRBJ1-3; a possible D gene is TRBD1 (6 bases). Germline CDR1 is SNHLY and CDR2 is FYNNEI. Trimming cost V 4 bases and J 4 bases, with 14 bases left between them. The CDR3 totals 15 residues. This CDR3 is CASSGGGGLGNTIYF. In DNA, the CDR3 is TGTGCCAGCAGTGGGGGCGGGGGCCTAGGAAACACCATATATTTT.

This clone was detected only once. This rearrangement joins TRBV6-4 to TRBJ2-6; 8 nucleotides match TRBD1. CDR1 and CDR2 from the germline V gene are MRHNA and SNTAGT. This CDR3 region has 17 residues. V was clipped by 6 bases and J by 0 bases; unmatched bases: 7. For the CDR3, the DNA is TGTGCCAGCAGCGTCGGACAGGGCCTCTCTGGGGCCAACGTCCTGACTTTC. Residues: CASSVGQGLSGANVLTF.

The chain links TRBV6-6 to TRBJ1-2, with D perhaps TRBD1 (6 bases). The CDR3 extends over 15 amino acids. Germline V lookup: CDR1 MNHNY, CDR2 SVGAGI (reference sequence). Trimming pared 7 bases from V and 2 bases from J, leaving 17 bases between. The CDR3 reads CASTKGQNPNYGYTF. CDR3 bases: TGTGCCAGCACCAAAGGACAGAATCCAAACTATGGCTACACCTTC.

CDR3 DNA sequence: TGTGCCAGTGGGGGACAGGGATATGGCTACACCTTC. It encodes CASGGQGYGYTF. The rearrangement joins TRBV19 to TRBJ1-2, with 9 nucleotides matching TRBD1. With V trimmed by 8 bases and J by 5 bases, 3 bases remained unmatched. This CDR3 has 12 residues. Germline values: CDR1 LNHDA, CDR2 SQIVND (reference sequence).

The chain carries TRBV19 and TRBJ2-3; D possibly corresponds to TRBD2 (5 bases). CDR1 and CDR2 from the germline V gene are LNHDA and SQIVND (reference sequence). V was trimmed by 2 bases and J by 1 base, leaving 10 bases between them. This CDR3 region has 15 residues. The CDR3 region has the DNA TGTGCCAGTAGTATAATAGACGGGGGCACAGATACGCAGTATTTT. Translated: CASSIIDGGTDTQYF.

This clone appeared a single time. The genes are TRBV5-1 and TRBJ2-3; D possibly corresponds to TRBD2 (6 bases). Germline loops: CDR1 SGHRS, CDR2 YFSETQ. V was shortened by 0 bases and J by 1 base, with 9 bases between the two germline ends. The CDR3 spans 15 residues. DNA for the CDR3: TGCGCCAGCAGCTTGGGACTAGATGGCACAGATACGCAGTATTTT. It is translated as CASSLGLDGTDTQYF.

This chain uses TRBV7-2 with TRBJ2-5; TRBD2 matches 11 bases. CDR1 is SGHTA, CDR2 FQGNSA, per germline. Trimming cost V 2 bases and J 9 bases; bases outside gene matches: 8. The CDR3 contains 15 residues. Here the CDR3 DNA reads TGTGCCAGCAGCTTACAATTAGCGGGGGGGCCGCCCCAGTACTTC. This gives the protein CASSLQLAGGPPQYF.

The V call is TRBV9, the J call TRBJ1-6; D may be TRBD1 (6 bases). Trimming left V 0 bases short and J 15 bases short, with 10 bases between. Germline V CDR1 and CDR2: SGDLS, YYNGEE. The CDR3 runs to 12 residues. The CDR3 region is CASSVAGGHLHF. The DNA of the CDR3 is TGTGCCAGCAGCGTAGCGGGGGGGCACCTCCACTTT.

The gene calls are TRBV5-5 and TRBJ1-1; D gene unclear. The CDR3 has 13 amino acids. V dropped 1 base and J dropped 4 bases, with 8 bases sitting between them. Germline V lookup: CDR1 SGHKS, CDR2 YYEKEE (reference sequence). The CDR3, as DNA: TGTGCCAGCAGCTTGTGGGCAGCCACTGAAGCTTTCTTT. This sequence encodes CASSLWAATEAFF.

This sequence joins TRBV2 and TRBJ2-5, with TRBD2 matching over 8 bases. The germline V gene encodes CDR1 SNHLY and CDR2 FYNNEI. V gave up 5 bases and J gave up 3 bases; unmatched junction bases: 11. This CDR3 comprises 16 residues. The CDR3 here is CASSLGSGGRKETQYF. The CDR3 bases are TGTGCCAGCAGTTTGGGGAGCGGGGGTAGGAAAGAGACCCAGTACTTC.